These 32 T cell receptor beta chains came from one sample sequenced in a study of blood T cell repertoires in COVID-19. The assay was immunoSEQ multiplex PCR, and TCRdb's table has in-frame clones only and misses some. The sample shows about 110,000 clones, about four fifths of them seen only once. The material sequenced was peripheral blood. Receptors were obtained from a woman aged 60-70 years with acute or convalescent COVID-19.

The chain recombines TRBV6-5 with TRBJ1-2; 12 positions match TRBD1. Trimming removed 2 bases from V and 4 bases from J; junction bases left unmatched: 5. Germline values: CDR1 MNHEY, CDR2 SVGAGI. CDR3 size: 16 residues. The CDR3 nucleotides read TGTGCCAGCAGTTACAGGGGACAGGGGGCTTCCTATGGCTACACCTTC. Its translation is CASSYRGQGASYGYTF.

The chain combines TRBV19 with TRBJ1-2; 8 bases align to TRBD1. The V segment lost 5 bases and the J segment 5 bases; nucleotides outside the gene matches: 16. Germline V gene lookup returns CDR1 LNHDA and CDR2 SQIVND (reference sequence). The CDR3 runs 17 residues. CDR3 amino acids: CASSPGTGRGLDYGYTF. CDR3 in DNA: TGTGCCAGTAGTCCTGGGACAGGAAGAGGGTTGGATTATGGCTACACCTTC.

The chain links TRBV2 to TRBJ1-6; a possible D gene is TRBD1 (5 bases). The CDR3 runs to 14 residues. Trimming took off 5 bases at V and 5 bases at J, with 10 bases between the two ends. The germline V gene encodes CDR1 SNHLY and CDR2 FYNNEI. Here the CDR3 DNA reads TGTGCCAGCAGTCCAGGGTTACATAATTCACCCCTCCACTTT. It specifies CASSPGLHNSPLHF.

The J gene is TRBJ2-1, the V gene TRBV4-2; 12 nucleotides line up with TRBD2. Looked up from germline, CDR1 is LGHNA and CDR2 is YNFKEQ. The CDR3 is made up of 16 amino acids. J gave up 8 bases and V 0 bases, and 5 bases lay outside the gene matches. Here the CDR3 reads CASSQDDPSGRDEQFF. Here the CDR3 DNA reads TGTGCCAGCAGCCAAGATGACCCTAGCGGGAGGGATGAGCAGTTCTTC.

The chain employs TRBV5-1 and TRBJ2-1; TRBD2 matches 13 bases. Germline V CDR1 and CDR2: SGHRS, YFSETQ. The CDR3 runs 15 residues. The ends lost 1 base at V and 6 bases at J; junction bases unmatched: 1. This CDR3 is CASSLTSGGANEQFF. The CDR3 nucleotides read TGCGCCAGCAGCTTGACTAGCGGGGGGGCCAATGAGCAGTTCTTC.

For the CDR3, the DNA is TGTGCCAGCAGCTTGAGACTAGCCTACAAATACCAAGAGACCCAGTACTTC. Its protein product is CASSLRLAYKYQETQYF. The V call is TRBV5-4, the J call TRBJ2-5, with 7 bases aligning to TRBD2. This CDR3 has 17 amino acids. Per the germline V gene, CDR1 is SGHNT and CDR2 is YYREEE (reference sequence). The junction had 9 bases not matched to a gene; V was cut back by 1 base and J by 0 bases.

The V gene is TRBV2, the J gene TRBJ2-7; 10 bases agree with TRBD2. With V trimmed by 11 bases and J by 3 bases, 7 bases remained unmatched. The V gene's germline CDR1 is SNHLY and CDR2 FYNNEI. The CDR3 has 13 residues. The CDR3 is CAGSGRAVYEQYF. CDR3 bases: TGTGCCGGGAGCGGGAGGGCCGTCTACGAGCAGTACTTC.

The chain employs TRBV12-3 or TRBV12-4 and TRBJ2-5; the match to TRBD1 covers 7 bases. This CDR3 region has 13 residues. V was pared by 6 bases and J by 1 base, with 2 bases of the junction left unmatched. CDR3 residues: CASRSGGQETQYF. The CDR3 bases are TGTGCCAGCAGGTCAGGGGGCCAAGAGACCCAGTACTTC.

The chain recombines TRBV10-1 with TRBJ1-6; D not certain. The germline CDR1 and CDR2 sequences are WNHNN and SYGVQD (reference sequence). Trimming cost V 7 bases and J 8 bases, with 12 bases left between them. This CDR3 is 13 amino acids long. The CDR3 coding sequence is TGCGCCAGCACGGGGAAGATGGATTCACCCCTCCACTTT. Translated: CASTGKMDSPLHF.

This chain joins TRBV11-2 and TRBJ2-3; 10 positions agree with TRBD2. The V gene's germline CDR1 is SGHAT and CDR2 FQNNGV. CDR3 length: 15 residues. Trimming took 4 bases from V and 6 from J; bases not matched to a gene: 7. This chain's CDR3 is CASSSVAGGLDTQYF. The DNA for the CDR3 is TGTGCCAGCAGCTCGGTAGCGGGGGGCCTGGATACGCAGTATTTT.

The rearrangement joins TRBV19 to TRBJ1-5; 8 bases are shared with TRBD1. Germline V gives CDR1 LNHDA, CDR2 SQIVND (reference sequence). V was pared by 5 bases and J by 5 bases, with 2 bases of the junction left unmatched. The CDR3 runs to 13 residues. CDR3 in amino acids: CASSQTGDQPQHF. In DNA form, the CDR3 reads TGTGCCAGTAGTCAGACAGGGGATCAGCCCCAGCATTTT.

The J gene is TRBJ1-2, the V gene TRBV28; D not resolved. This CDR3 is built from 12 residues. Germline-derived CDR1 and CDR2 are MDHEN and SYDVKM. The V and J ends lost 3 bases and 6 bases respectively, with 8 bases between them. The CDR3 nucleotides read TGTGCCAGCAGTTTCCTAAGCCATGGCTACACCTTC. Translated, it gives CASSFLSHGYTF.

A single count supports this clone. The CDR3 bases are TGTGCCTGGAGTTTGGCAGATAATGAAAAACTGTTTTTT. Protein sequence: CAWSLADNEKLFF. This sequence joins TRBV30 and TRBJ1-4, with D hard to call. The CDR3 totals 13 residues. Trimming shortened V by 2 bases and J by 4 bases, and 8 bases separated the two germline ends. From germline, CDR1 is GTSNPN and CDR2 SVGIG (reference sequence).

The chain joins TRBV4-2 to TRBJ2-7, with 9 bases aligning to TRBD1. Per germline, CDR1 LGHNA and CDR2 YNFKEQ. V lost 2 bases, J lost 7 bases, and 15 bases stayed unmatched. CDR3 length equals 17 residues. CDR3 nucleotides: TGTGCCAGCAGCCAATCCCTGGGACAGGGTCTGTCTGCGGAGCAGTACTTC. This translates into CASSQSLGQGLSAEQYF.

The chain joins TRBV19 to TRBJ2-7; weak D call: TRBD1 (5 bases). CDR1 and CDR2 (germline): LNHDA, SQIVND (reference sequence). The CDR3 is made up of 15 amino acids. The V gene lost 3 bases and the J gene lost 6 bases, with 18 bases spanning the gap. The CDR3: CASSIWQGKGSEQYF. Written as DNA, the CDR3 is TGTGCCAGTAGTATTTGGCAGGGTAAGGGCAGCGAGCAGTACTTC.

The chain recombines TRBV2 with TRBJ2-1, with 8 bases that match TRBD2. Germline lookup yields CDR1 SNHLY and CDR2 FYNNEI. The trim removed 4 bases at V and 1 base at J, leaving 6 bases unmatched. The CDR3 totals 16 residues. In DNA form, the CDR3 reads TGTGCCAGCAGTGCTGATAGCGGGGCTTCCTACAATGAGCAGTTCTTC. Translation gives CASSADSGASYNEQFF. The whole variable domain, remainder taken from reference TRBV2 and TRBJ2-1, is EPEVTQTPSHQVTQMGQEVILRCVPISNHLYFYWYRQILGQKVEFLVSFYNNEISEKSEIFDDQFSVERPDGSNFTLKIRSTKLEDSAMYFCASSADSGASYNEQFFGPGTRLTVL.

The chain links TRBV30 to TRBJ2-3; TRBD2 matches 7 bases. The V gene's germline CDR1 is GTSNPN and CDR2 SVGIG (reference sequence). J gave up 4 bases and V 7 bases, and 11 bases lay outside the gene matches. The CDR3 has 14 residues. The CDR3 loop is CAFRAGLGADTQYF. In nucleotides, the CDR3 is TGTGCCTTCAGGGCAGGACTAGGTGCAGATACGCAGTATTTT.

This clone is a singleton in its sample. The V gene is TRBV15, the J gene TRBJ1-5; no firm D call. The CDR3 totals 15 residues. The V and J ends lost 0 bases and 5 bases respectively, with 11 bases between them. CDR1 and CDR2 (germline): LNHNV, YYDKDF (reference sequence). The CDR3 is CATSRDRGGDQPQHF. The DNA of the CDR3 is TGTGCCACCAGCAGAGATCGGGGTGGAGATCAGCCCCAGCATTTT.

CDR3 loop: CASSPHDRGIAYGYTF. The CDR3 DNA reads as TGTGCCAGCAGCCCCCACGACAGGGGGATCGCATATGGCTACACCTTC. The chain uses TRBV7-2 and TRBJ1-2, with TRBD1 matching over 9 bases. This CDR3 has 16 residues. CDR1 and CDR2 (germline): SGHTA, FQGNSA. J lost 5 bases, V lost 5 bases, and 12 bases had no gene match.

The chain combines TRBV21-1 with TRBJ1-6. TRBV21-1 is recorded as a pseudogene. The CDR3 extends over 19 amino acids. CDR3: CASHTDRGRRSSYNSPLHF. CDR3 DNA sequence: TGTGCCAGCCATACCGATAGAGGGCGGCGAAGCTCCTATAATTCACCCCTCCACTTT.

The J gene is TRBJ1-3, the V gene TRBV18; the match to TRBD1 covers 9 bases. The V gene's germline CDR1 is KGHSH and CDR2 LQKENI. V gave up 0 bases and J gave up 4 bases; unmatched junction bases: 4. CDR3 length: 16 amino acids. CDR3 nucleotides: TGTGCCAGCTCACCACCGTTTGGGACAGGGGGAAACACCATATATTTT. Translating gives CASSPPFGTGGNTIYF.

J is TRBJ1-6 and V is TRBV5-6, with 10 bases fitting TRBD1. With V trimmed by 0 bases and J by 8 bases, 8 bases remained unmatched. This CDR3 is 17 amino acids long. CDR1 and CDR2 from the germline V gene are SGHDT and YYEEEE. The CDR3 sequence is CASSLAGQGYRDSPLHF. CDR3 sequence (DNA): TGTGCCAGCAGCTTGGCGGGACAGGGGTATCGCGATTCACCCCTCCACTTT. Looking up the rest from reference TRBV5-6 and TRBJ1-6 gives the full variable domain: DAGVTQSPTHLIKTRGQQVTLRCSPKSGHDTVSWYQQALGQGPQFIFQYYEEEERQRGNFPDRFSGHQFPNYSSELNVNALLLGDSALYLCASSLAGQGYRDSPLHFGNGTRLTVT.

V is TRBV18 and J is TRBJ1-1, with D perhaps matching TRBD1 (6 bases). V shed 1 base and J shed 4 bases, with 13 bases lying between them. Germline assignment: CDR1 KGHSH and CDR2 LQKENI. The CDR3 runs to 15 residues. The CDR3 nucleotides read TGTGCCAGCTCACCACTACAGGGAGGGAGCACTGAAGCTTTCTTT. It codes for CASSPLQGGSTEAFF.

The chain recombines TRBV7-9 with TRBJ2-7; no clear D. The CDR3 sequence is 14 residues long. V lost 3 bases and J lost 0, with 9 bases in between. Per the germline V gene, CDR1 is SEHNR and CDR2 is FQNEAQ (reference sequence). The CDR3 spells CASSLESASYEQYF. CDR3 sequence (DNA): TGTGCCAGCAGCTTGGAGAGTGCCTCCTACGAGCAGTACTTC.

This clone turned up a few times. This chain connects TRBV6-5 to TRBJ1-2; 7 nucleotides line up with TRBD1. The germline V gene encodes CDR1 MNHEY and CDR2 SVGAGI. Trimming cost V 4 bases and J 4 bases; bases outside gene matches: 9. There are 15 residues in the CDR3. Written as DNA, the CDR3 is TGTGCCAGCAGTTTACTGACAGGGTGGAGCTATGGCTACACCTTC. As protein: CASSLLTGWSYGYTF.

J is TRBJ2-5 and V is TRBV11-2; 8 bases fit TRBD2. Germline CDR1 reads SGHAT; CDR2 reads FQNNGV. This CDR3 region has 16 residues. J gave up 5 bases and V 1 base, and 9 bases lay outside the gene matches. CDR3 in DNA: TGTGCCAGCAGCTTAGTACGGGGGGGCGGGTCGGAGACCCAGTACTTC. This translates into CASSLVRGGGSETQYF.

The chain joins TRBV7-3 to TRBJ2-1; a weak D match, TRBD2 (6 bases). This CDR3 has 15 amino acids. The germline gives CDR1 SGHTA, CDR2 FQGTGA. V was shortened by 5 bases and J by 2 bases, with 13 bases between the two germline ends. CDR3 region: CASSLVADTYNEQFF. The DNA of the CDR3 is TGTGCCAGCAGCCTTGTAGCGGATACCTACAATGAGCAGTTCTTC.

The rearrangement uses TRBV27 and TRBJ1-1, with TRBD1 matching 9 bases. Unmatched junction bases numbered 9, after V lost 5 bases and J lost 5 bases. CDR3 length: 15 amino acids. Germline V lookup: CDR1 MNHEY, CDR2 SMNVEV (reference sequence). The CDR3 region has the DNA TGTGCCAGCAGTGCGCACCGGGACAGGGTTACTGAAGCTTTCTTT. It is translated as CASSAHRDRVTEAFF.

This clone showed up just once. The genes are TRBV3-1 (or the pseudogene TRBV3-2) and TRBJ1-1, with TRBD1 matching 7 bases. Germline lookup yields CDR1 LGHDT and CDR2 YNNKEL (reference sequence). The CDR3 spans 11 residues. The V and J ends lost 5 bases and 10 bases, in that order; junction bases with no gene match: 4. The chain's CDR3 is CASSYQGGAFF. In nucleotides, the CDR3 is TGTGCCAGCAGCTACCAGGGGGGAGCTTTCTTT.

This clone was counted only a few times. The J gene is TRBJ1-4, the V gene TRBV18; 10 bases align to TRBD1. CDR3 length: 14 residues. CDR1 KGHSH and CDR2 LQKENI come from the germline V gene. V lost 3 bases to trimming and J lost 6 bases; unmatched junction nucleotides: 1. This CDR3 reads CASSPTGGHEKLFF. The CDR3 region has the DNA TGTGCCAGCTCACCGACAGGGGGCCATGAAAAACTGTTTTTT.

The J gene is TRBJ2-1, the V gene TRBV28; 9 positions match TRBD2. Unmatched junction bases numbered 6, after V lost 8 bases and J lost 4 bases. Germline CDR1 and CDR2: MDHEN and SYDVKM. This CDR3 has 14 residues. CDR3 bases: TGTGCCAGCCAGAGCGGGAGGACGTACAATGAGCAGTTCTTC. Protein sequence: CASQSGRTYNEQFF.

CDR3 nucleotides: TGTGCCAGCCGGCGGGGGAGCACAGATACGCAGTATTTT. It specifies CASRRGSTDTQYF. The V gene is TRBV7-9, the J gene TRBJ2-3; 7 bases align to TRBD2. CDR3 length: 13 residues. The trim removed 8 bases at V and 0 bases at J, leaving 2 bases unmatched. Germline V lookup: CDR1 SEHNR, CDR2 FQNEAQ (reference sequence).